These 22 T cell receptor beta chains came from one sample sequenced in a study of T cell clonality in common variable immunodeficiency. The method was immunoSEQ multiplex PCR; TCRdb's version includes in-frame clones alone and lacks a portion of them. The sample contains about 35,000 clones, none occurring once; 9.5% lies in the top ten. The specimen was peripheral blood mononuclear cells. The source of these receptors is a person aged 18 to 75 in good health.

This clone was counted many times. The DNA ends 3 residues before the CDR3 does, and the rest of the CDR3 is filled in from the germline J gene. The chain is built from TRBV2 and TRBJ2-1; 11 bases agree with TRBD2. From germline, CDR1 is SNHLY and CDR2 FYNNEI. V dropped 10 bases and J dropped 7; count of bases not matched to a gene: 9. CDR3 length equals 14 residues. CDR3 DNA (partial): TGTGCCACCAATAGCGGGAGGGCCGGAAATGAG. Amino acids: CATNSGRAGNE. Given in full, the CDR3 is CATNSGRAGNEQFF.

This clone was seen many times. The read ends 3 residues before the CDR3 terminus; that terminus is restored from the germline J gene. The V gene is TRBV5-4, the J gene TRBJ1-6, with TRBD1 identical over 8 bases. With V trimmed by 2 bases and J by 6 bases, 4 bases remained unmatched. The CDR3 has 15 amino acids. In germline, CDR1 is SGHNT, CDR2 YYREEE (reference sequence). The CDR3: CASSLQGVSNSPLHF. The DNA read from the CDR3 is TGTGCCAGCAGCTTACAGGGGGTCTCTAATTCACCC.

This clone is medium-sized. With the read ending 3 residues before the CDR3 end, the germline J gene is used to fill in that end. The chain is built from TRBV7-7 and TRBJ2-5; 10 nucleotides match TRBD1. V lost 10 bases to trimming and J lost 2 bases; unmatched junction nucleotides: 4. Germline V gene sequence: CDR1 SSHAT, CDR2 FNYEAQ (reference sequence). This CDR3 has 13 residues. The CDR3 DNA, read in part, is TGTGCCACCGGGACAGGGGTTCAAGAGACC. This codes for CATGTGVQET. The full CDR3 protein is CATGTGVQETQYF.

With regard to this clone: The observed sequence ends 3 residues before the CDR3 terminus, with the missing tail filled in from the germline J gene. The chain is built from TRBV19 and TRBJ2-4; a weak D match, TRBD1 (5 bases). Germline CDR1 is LNHDA and CDR2 is SQIVND (reference sequence). The CDR3 totals 12 residues. CDR3 bases read: TGTGCCAGTAGTGGGGCTAACTATGGT. This gives the protein CASSGANYG. The full CDR3 sequence reads CASSGANYGQYF.

This clone came up many times. The DNA ends 3 residues before the CDR3 does, and the rest of the CDR3 is filled in from the germline J gene. The chain employs TRBV2 and TRBJ1-1; the D gene is possibly TRBD1 (5 bases). Per the germline V gene, CDR1 is SNHLY and CDR2 is FYNNEI. The V gene lost 9 bases and the J gene lost 5 bases, with 16 bases spanning the gap. This CDR3 comprises 13 residues. The CDR3 here is CASSQGARTEAFF. Incomplete CDR3 DNA: TGTGCCAGTTCTCAGGGAGCTAGGACTGAA.

This clone was recorded many times. Read data end 3 residues before the CDR3 end; the end is taken from the germline J gene. This rearrangement joins TRBV20-1 to TRBJ2-5; 8 nucleotides align to TRBD1. This CDR3 is 13 amino acids long. CDR1 DFQATT and CDR2 SNEGSKA come from the germline V gene (reference sequence). Incomplete CDR3 DNA: TGCAGTGCCTCGGGACAGGCTAGCCCCACC. Translation: CSASGQASPT. In full, the CDR3 is CSASGQASPTQYF.

This clone was seen only a few times. The DNA read from the CDR3 is TGTGCCAGCAGCCCCTTGTACACTGAA. Translated: CASSPLYTE. The whole CDR3 protein reads CASSPLYTEAFF. The V gene is TRBV11-1, the J gene TRBJ1-1; D remains unclear. Sequencing ends 3 residues short of the CDR3 end; the germline J gene provides the rest. The CDR3 covers 12 residues. Germline V gives CDR1 SGHAT, CDR2 FQDESV (reference sequence). The V and J ends lost 5 bases and 3 bases respectively, with 7 bases between them. The entire variable domain, with the rest obtained from reference TRBV11-1 and TRBJ1-1, is as follows: EAEVAQSPRYKITEKSQAVAFWCDPISGHATLYWYRQILGQGPELLVQFQDESVVDDSQLPKDRFSAERLKGVDSTLKIQPAELGDSAMYLCASSPLYTEAFFGQGTRLTVV.

This clone has at least ten counts. The CDR3 is cut off 3 residues early in the read; its end comes from the germline J gene. The V call is TRBV5-1, the J call TRBJ1-1; 8 nucleotides match TRBD1. From germline, CDR1 is SGHRS and CDR2 YFSETQ. The CDR3 runs to 14 residues. V trimming: 4 bases; J trimming: 1 base; junction bases outside the gene matches: 3. The CDR3: CASSPGTGNTEAFF. CDR3 bases read: TGCGCCAGCAGCCCCGGGACAGGGAACACTGAA.

This clone was observed many times. The CDR3 goes on 3 residues after the read ends, and that part is filled in from the germline J gene. The rearrangement uses TRBV20-1 and TRBJ2-7, with D unclear. The CDR3 loop spans 11 amino acids. V lost 6 bases and J 3 bases, leaving 9 bases between the germline ends. Germline CDR1 is DFQATT and CDR2 is SNEGSKA (reference sequence). CDR3 DNA (partial): TGCAGTGCGCCGCGACACTACGAG. Encoded protein: CSAPRHYE. The entire CDR3 sequence reads CSAPRHYEQYF.

In its sample, this clone was seen many times. The read stops 3 residues short of the end of the CDR3; the missing end is completed from the germline J gene. The chain has TRBV19 and TRBJ2-1; D possibly corresponds to TRBD2 (7 bases). The V end lost 3 bases, the J end lost 7 bases, and 16 bases lay between the germline ends. CDR1 is LNHDA, CDR2 SQIVND, per germline (reference sequence). This CDR3 comprises 15 residues. Incomplete CDR3 DNA: TGTGCCAGTAGTATCGGGGGGCGCGGGGTGAATGAG. Translating gives CASSIGGRGVNE. The CDR3 in its entirety is CASSIGGRGVNEQFF.

This clone was counted at least ten times. Read data end 3 residues before the CDR3 end; the end is taken from the germline J gene. J is TRBJ1-5 and V is TRBV6-1; possibly TRBD1 for D (6 bases). Germline CDR1 reads MNHNS; CDR2 reads SASEGT. The CDR3 consists of 18 residues. Trimming cost V 2 bases and J 1 base, with 18 bases left between them. The sequenced CDR3 bases are TGTGCCAGCAGTGAACGTCTTGGTGCAGGGGCCAGCAATCAGCCC. It translates to CASSERLGAGASNQP. The CDR3, in full, reads CASSERLGAGASNQPQHF.

For this clone: The read ends 3 residues shy of where the CDR3 ends; the end is completed using the germline J gene. The V and J genes are TRBV5-1 and TRBJ2-5; 12 positions match TRBD2. CDR1 and CDR2 (germline): SGHRS, YFSETQ. CDR3 size: 16 residues. V lost 4 bases to trimming and J lost 2 bases; unmatched junction nucleotides: 6. The CDR3 loop reads CASSTGTSGWQETQYF. The sequenced part of the CDR3 DNA is TGCGCCAGCAGCACCGGGACTAGCGGGTGGCAAGAGACC.

This clone was seen repeatedly, ten times or more. With the read ending 3 residues before the CDR3 end, the germline J gene is used to fill in that end. The chain couples TRBV5-5 to TRBJ2-7, with a weak D call TRBD1 (6 bases). Trimming removed 1 base at V and 5 bases at J, with 13 bases between. Germline V gives CDR1 SGHKS, CDR2 YYEKEE (reference sequence). The CDR3 is 14 residues long. Incomplete CDR3 DNA: TGTGCCAGCAGCTTGACAGGGATGAGAAACGAG. Encoded protein: CASSLTGMRNE. The full CDR3 reads CASSLTGMRNEQYF.

This clone was recorded many times. The missing CDR3 end, 3 residues past where the read stops, is filled in from the germline J gene. V gene TRBV13 combines with J gene TRBJ1-2; D remains ambiguous. This CDR3 is built from 15 residues. Looked up from germline, CDR1 is PRHDT and CDR2 is FYEKMQ (reference sequence). Partial CDR3 DNA: TGTGCCAGCAGCGTCAGGACTGCCGTCCGTGGGGGC. It encodes CASSVRTAVRGG. The entire CDR3 protein reads CASSVRTAVRGGYTF.

This clone was found many times. Sequencing ends 3 residues short of the CDR3 end; the germline J gene provides the rest. The rearrangement uses TRBV6-2 or TRBV6-3 and TRBJ2-5; D may be TRBD1 (6 bases). Trimming took 6 bases from V and 5 from J, leaving 19 bases between them. CDR3 size: 15 residues. Germline V CDR1 and CDR2: MNHEY, SVGEGT. Incomplete CDR3 DNA: TGTGCCAGCAGGGCCCCGACTGGGCAGGGGGAGACC. Its translation is CASRAPTGQGET. The complete CDR3 protein is CASRAPTGQGETQYF.

This clone showed up many times. The missing CDR3 end, 3 residues past where the read stops, is filled in from the germline J gene. The chain couples TRBV2 to TRBJ2-2, with 8 positions matching TRBD2. There are 15 residues in the CDR3. V shed 5 bases and J 3 bases; nucleotides not matched to a gene: 5. From germline, CDR1 is SNHLY and CDR2 FYNNEI. This chain's CDR3 is CASSRREGYTGELFF. CDR3 bases read: TGTGCCAGCAGTAGACGGGAGGGGTACACCGGGGAG.

This clone was picked up many times. The DNA ends 3 residues before the CDR3 does, and the rest of the CDR3 is filled in from the germline J gene. This chain connects TRBV7-3 to TRBJ2-3; TRBD2 aligns across 9 bases. The CDR3 is made up of 16 amino acids. After removal of 2 bases from V and 2 bases from J, the junction contained 5 bases not matched to a gene. In germline, CDR1 is SGHTA, CDR2 FQGTGA. The sequenced CDR3 bases are TGTGCCAGCAGCTTAGCGCTAGCGGGGTTCACAGATACG. This codes for CASSLALAGFTDT. The whole CDR3 reads CASSLALAGFTDTQYF.

This clone showed up many times. The read gets to within 3 residues of the CDR3 end, and the germline J gene fills in the rest. This sequence joins TRBV7-9 and TRBJ2-7; 7 nucleotides match TRBD1. The V gene end was trimmed by 5 bases and the J gene end by 6 bases; junction bases not matched to a gene: 7. CDR1 and CDR2 (germline): SEHNR, FQNEAQ (reference sequence). The CDR3 runs to 13 residues. The DNA read from the CDR3 is TGTGCCAGCAGCGCAAAGACAGGGACCGAG. This translates into CASSAKTGTE. The complete CDR3 sequence is CASSAKTGTEQYF. The full variable domain, with the rest looked up from reference TRBV7-9 and TRBJ2-7, is DTGVSQNPRHKITKRGQNVTFRCDPISEHNRLYWYRQTLGQGPEFLTYFQNEAQLEKSRLLSDRFSAERPKGSFSTLEIQRTEQGDSAMYLCASSAKTGTEQYFGPGTRLTVT.

This clone was observed many times. The read terminates 3 residues before the CDR3 end, so the remaining end is supplied by the germline J gene. This chain uses TRBV7-8 with TRBJ2-1, with 9 bases lining up with TRBD2. The junction had 2 bases not matched to a gene; V was cut back by 3 bases and J by 2 bases. Looked up from germline, CDR1 is SGHVS and CDR2 is FQNEAQ. The CDR3 spans 15 residues. CDR3 bases read: TGTGCCAGCAGCTTCGTAGCGGGGGCCTACAATGAG. This sequence encodes CASSFVAGAYNE. The CDR3 reads in full as CASSFVAGAYNEQFF. Full variable domain (rest looked up from reference TRBV7-8 and TRBJ2-1): GAGVSQSPRYKVAKRGQDVALRCDPISGHVSLFWYQQALGQGPEFLTYFQNEAQLDKSGLPSDRFFAERPEGSVSTLKIQRTQQEDSAVYLCASSFVAGAYNEQFFGPGTRLTVL.

The table lists this clone with a few counts. The read falls 3 residues short of the CDR3 end, and the missing part is taken from the germline J gene. The gene calls are TRBV20-1 and TRBJ2-3; D perhaps matches TRBD2 (6 bases). The germline V gene encodes CDR1 DFQATT and CDR2 SNEGSKA (reference sequence). CDR3 size: 14 residues. Here the CDR3 reads CSAPPGSSAETQYF. Incomplete CDR3 DNA: TGCAGTGCTCCCCCCGGGAGTAGCGCGGAGACG.

There are many counts of this clone. The CDR3 end is not reached by the read, which stops 3 residues before it; the germline J gene fills it in. The chain is built from TRBV19 and TRBJ2-5; D possibly corresponds to TRBD2 (5 bases). This CDR3 is built from 13 residues. The ends were cut back, 4 bases at V and 2 bases at J, with 8 bases in the middle. In germline, CDR1 is LNHDA, CDR2 SQIVND (reference sequence). The CDR3 loop is CASSSGLQETQYF. The part of the CDR3 DNA that was read is TGTGCCAGTAGTAGCGGGCTTCAAGAGACC.

This clone was found many times. The missing CDR3 end, 3 residues past where the read stops, is filled in from the germline J gene. V and J are TRBV7-2 and TRBJ2-3; unclear D gene. CDR3 size: 13 residues. Looked up from germline, CDR1 is SGHTA and CDR2 is FQGNSA. With 3 bases removed from V and 7 bases from J, the gap between germline ends came to 11 bases. The CDR3 region is CASSFDGGNTQYF. The DNA read from the CDR3 is TGTGCCAGCAGCTTTGACGGCGGAAATACG.